A single sample is the source of the 20 T cell receptor beta chains below, sequenced in a study of blood T cell repertoires in COVID-19. Generated by immunoSEQ multiplex PCR, the TCRdb table keeps only in-frame clones and is missing some. The table records 270,000 or so clones, 84% of them present only once. Sequencing input: peripheral blood. The receptor set was obtained from a human donor in a cohort sampled during active COVID-19.

This chain uses TRBV9 with TRBJ2-5, with a weak D call TRBD2 (5 bases). Germline values: CDR1 SGDLS, CDR2 YYNGEE. CDR3 size: 16 residues. V was shortened by 0 bases and J by 1 base, with 13 bases between the two germline ends. The CDR3 DNA reads TGTGCCAGCAGCGTAGCTTCCGGACTGGTCCAAGAGACCCAGTACTTC. This encodes CASSVASGLVQETQYF.

The chain carries TRBV5-1 and TRBJ2-3; TRBD2 is a possible D gene (7 bases). CDR1 is SGHRS, CDR2 YFSETQ, per germline. The CDR3 contains 14 residues. V was trimmed by 5 bases and J by 6 bases, leaving 16 bases between them. For the CDR3, the DNA is TGCGCCAGCAGAGGGGGTGGACTAGGTGATACGCAGTATTTT. It yields the protein CASRGGGLGDTQYF.

This rearrangement joins TRBV5-5 to TRBJ2-1; 10 bases are a match to TRBD2. J lost 1 base, V lost 0 bases, and 10 bases had no gene match. In germline, CDR1 is SGHKS, CDR2 YYEKEE (reference sequence). The CDR3 consists of 19 residues. The CDR3 loop reads CASSLVGLAGVVSYNEQFF. Written as DNA, the CDR3 is TGTGCCAGCAGCTTGGTGGGCCTAGCGGGAGTAGTGTCCTACAATGAGCAGTTCTTC.

The CDR3 here is CASSSDRRNQPQHF. The CDR3 DNA reads as TGTGCCAGCAGTTCGGACAGGAGAAATCAGCCCCAGCATTTT. The chain carries TRBV28 and TRBJ1-5; 7 bases align to TRBD1. CDR1 and CDR2 from the germline V gene are MDHEN and SYDVKM. This CDR3 has 14 amino acids. Trimming removed 4 bases from V and 4 bases from J; junction bases left unmatched: 4.

V gene TRBV4-3 combines with J gene TRBJ2-3, with D uncertain. The V end was cut by 0 bases, the J end by 4 bases, with 11 bases between. The CDR3 is 15 residues long. Germline V gene data show CDR1 as LGHNA and CDR2 as YSLEER. The DNA for the CDR3 is TGCGCCAGCAGCCAAGAGGGCCTTCAGGCAGATACGCAGTATTTT. It specifies CASSQEGLQADTQYF.

The chain carries TRBV5-6 and TRBJ1-6; no definite D call. Looked up from germline, CDR1 is SGHDT and CDR2 is YYEEEE. V was trimmed by 0 bases and J by 7 bases, leaving 8 bases between them. The CDR3 totals 14 residues. In DNA, the CDR3 is TGTGCCAGCAGCTTGGCCGGGTTCAATTCACCCCTCCACTTT. Translation gives CASSLAGFNSPLHF.

The chain employs TRBV20-1 and TRBJ2-7, with D possibly being TRBD1 (5 bases). CDR3 length: 11 amino acids. CDR1 DFQATT and CDR2 SNEGSKA come from the germline V gene (reference sequence). V was trimmed by 3 bases and J by 5 bases, leaving 8 bases between them. The CDR3: CSASQGDEQYF. In DNA, the CDR3 is TGCAGTGCTAGTCAAGGGGACGAGCAGTACTTC.

The chain has TRBV6-5 and TRBJ2-1; D not resolved. The CDR3 length is 12 residues. The germline V and J ends were trimmed by 10 bases and 5 bases, with 12 bases remaining between them. The germline gives CDR1 MNHEY, CDR2 SVGAGI. The CDR3 bases are TGTGCCACCGTAGCCCGGGACAATGAGCAGTTCTTC. Residues: CATVARDNEQFF.

This rearrangement joins TRBV28 to TRBJ2-7; D gene ambiguous. V was cut by 7 bases and J by 4 bases, with 8 bases left in between. The CDR3 runs to 11 residues. Germline CDR1 and CDR2: MDHEN and SYDVKM. CDR3 in amino acids: CASTSLYEQYF. In DNA form, the CDR3 reads TGTGCCAGCACTTCCCTATACGAGCAGTACTTC.

The chain recombines TRBV27 with TRBJ2-3; 9 bases are a match to TRBD1. The V segment lost 3 bases and the J segment 1 base; nucleotides outside the gene matches: 14. The V gene's germline CDR1 is MNHEY and CDR2 SMNVEV (reference sequence). This CDR3 has 19 amino acids. CDR3 loop: CASSFLTGTGRRGTDTQYF. CDR3 DNA: TGTGCCAGCAGTTTTCTAACCGGGACAGGGAGAAGGGGCACAGATACGCAGTATTTT.

This sequence joins TRBV19 and TRBJ2-1, with D possibly matching TRBD2 (6 bases). The length of the CDR3 is 17 residues. Germline lookup yields CDR1 LNHDA and CDR2 SQIVND (reference sequence). The ends were cut back, 5 bases at V and 5 bases at J, with 22 bases in the middle. CDR3 DNA: TGTGCCAGTAGTGCCCCCCGGGACTTGAATATGGACAATGAGCAGTTCTTC. This codes for CASSAPRDLNMDNEQFF.

This clone showed up just a few times. For the CDR3, the DNA is TGTGCCAGTAGTGCCTCTCATTACAGGGGAAGCAATCAGCCCCAGCATTTT. Translated: CASSASHYRGSNQPQHF. This chain uses TRBV19 with TRBJ1-5; TRBD1 aligns across 7 bases. This CDR3 spans 17 amino acids. Germline V gives CDR1 LNHDA, CDR2 SQIVND (reference sequence). The J segment lost 1 base and the V segment lost 5 bases, leaving 11 bases of the junction unmatched.

This sequence joins TRBV18 and TRBJ2-7, with 7 positions matching TRBD1. CDR3 length: 16 residues. CDR1 is KGHSH, CDR2 LQKENI, per germline. Trimming took 4 bases from V and 6 from J; bases not matched to a gene: 15. CDR3 in DNA: TGTGCCAGCTCACAAGCCCAACGACAGGGAACAGGCGAGCAGTACTTC. Translation gives CASSQAQRQGTGEQYF.

The rearrangement uses TRBV6-5 and TRBJ2-3; 9 bases fit TRBD2. The CDR3 contains 15 residues. The trim removed 6 bases at V and 2 bases at J, leaving 6 bases unmatched. The germline CDR1 and CDR2 sequences are MNHEY and SVGAGI. Written as DNA, the CDR3 is TGTGCCAGCAGCAGAAGCGGGGGGAACACAGATACGCAGTATTTT. Amino acid sequence: CASSRSGGNTDTQYF.

CDR3 sequence: CASSLAGVDYNEQFF. The DNA for the CDR3 is TGCGCCAGCAGCTTGGCGGGAGTGGATTACAATGAGCAGTTCTTC. This chain links TRBV5-1 with TRBJ2-1; a possible D gene is TRBD2 (6 bases). Germline V gives CDR1 SGHRS, CDR2 YFSETQ. This CDR3 comprises 15 residues. Between the trimmed V and J ends, which lost 0 bases and 4 bases, there was a span of 11 bases.

This clone was detected once. The V gene is TRBV19, the J gene TRBJ2-7, with 9 bases identical to TRBD2. The CDR3 is 18 amino acids. V lost 5 bases to trimming and J lost 0 bases; unmatched junction nucleotides: 14. Germline values: CDR1 LNHDA, CDR2 SQIVND (reference sequence). CDR3 sequence reads: CASSHLTSSGKSSYEQYF. As DNA, the CDR3 is TGTGCCAGTAGTCATTTGACGTCTAGCGGGAAAAGCTCCTACGAGCAGTACTTC.

The V and J genes are TRBV28 and TRBJ2-6; unclear D gene. This CDR3 region has 15 residues. Deletions cut 3 bases from V and 0 bases from J, with 6 bases between. CDR1 MDHEN and CDR2 SYDVKM come from the germline V gene. The CDR3 is CASSFGGSGANVLTF. The DNA of the CDR3 is TGTGCCAGCAGTTTTGGCGGCTCTGGGGCCAACGTCCTGACTTTC.

The V gene is TRBV6-2 or TRBV6-3, the J gene TRBJ2-7; 13 bases are a match to TRBD2. This CDR3 comprises 16 residues. Germline lookup yields CDR1 MNHEY and CDR2 SVGEGT. V lost 4 bases to trimming and J lost 2 bases; unmatched junction nucleotides: 5. The CDR3 region is CASSSGTSGIAYEQYF. In nucleotides, the CDR3 is TGTGCCAGCAGTTCGGGGACTAGCGGGATAGCCTACGAGCAGTACTTC.

The chain has TRBV24-1 and TRBJ1-4; 12 nucleotides align to TRBD1. Losses at the gene ends were 0 bases for V and 2 bases for J; bases not matched to a gene: 9. This CDR3 is built from 20 residues. The germline CDR1 and CDR2 sequences are KGHDR and SFDVKD. The CDR3 region has the DNA TGTGCCACCAGTGATTTGCCGGGACAGGGGGCGGGTGGCACTAATGAAAAACTGTTTTTT. It yields the protein CATSDLPGQGAGGTNEKLFF.

This clone was picked up a small number of times. Other DNA sequences in this sample translate to the same CDR3. This chain uses TRBV7-3 with TRBJ2-2; D might be TRBD1 (6 bases). V was pared by 5 bases and J by 6 bases, with 10 bases between. CDR3 size: 13 residues. Germline loops: CDR1 SGHTA, CDR2 FQGTGA. The CDR3 sequence is CASSPQGAGELFF. Here the CDR3 DNA reads TGTGCCAGCAGCCCACAGGGTGCCGGGGAGCTGTTTTTT.